This T cell receptor beta chain came from a study of T cell responses to AZD1222 COVID-19 vaccine. Study-wide findings and caveats: Spike-spanning, vaccine-associated CD4 TCRs were dominant at 160-218 and 743-854.

Method: immunoSEQ multiplex PCR; TCRdb's copy keeps in-frame clones and lacks some. Of 100,000 or so clones in the sample, roughly 89% are singletons; the top ten hold 10% to 15%. Per the germline V gene, CDR1 is SQVTM and CDR2 is ANQGSEA. This CDR3 has 10 residues. V lost 7 bases and J 8 bases, leaving 10 bases between the germline ends. Points on this clone: Its antigen remains unidentified.

The source of this sequence is an adult in good health. The sample was peripheral blood, taken on day 0 of AZD1222 vaccination. This sequence joins TRBV29-1 and TRBJ2-3; tentative D call: TRBD2 (5 bases). The CDR3 region is CSGNGVTQYF. The CDR3 coding sequence is TGCAGCGGTAACGGGGTTACGCAGTATTTT.